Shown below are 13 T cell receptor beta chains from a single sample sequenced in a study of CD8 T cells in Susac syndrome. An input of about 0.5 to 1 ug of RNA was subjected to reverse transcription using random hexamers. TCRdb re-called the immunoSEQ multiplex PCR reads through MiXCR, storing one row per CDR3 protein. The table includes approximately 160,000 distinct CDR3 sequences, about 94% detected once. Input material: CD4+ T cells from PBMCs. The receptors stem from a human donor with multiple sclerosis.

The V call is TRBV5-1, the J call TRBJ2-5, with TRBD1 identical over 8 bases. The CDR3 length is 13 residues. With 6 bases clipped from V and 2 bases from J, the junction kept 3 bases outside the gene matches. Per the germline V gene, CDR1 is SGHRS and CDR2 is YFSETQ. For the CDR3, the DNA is TGCGCCAGCACCAGGACAGGGCAAGAGACCCAGTACTTC. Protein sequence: CASTRTGQETQYF.

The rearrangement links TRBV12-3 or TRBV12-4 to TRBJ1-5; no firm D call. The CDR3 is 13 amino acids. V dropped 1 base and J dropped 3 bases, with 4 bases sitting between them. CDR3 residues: CASSLGLNQPQHF. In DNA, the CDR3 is TGTGCCAGCAGTTTAGGGCTCAATCAGCCCCAGCATTTT.

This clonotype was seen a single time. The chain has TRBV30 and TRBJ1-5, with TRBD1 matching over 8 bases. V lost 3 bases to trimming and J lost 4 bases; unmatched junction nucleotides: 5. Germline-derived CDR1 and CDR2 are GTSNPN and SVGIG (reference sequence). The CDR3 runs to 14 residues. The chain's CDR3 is CAWSGTGLNQPQHF. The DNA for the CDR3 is TGTGCCTGGAGCGGGACAGGTCTAAATCAGCCCCAGCATTTT.

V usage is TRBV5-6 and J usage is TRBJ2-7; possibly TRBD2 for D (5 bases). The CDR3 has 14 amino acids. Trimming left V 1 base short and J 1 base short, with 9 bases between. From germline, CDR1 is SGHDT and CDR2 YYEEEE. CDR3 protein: CASSLIGNSYEQYF. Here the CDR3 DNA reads TGTGCCAGCAGCTTGATCGGGAATTCCTACGAGCAGTACTTC.

The CDR3 loop reads CASGSRQGGNSPLHF. CDR3 in DNA: TGTGCCAGCGGATCAAGACAGGGGGGTAATTCACCCCTCCACTTT. The chain is built from TRBV27 and TRBJ1-6, with 9 bases matching TRBD1. V gave up 8 bases and J gave up 6 bases; unmatched junction bases: 8. Per germline, CDR1 MNHEY and CDR2 SMNVEV (reference sequence). This CDR3 region has 15 residues.

CDR3: CASSGTGFGLYGYTF. As DNA, the CDR3 is TGTGCCAGCAGTGGGACAGGGTTCGGTCTCTATGGCTACACCTTC. V and J are TRBV12-3 or TRBV12-4 and TRBJ1-2; 9 nucleotides match TRBD1. Trimming at V came to 5 bases and at J to 4 bases, leaving 8 bases not matched to a gene. The CDR3 length is 15 residues.

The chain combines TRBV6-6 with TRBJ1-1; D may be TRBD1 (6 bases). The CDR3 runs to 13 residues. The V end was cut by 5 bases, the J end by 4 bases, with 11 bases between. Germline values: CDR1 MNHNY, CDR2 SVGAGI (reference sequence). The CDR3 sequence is CASSHEGGTEAFF. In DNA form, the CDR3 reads TGTGCCAGCAGTCACGAGGGGGGCACTGAAGCTTTCTTT.

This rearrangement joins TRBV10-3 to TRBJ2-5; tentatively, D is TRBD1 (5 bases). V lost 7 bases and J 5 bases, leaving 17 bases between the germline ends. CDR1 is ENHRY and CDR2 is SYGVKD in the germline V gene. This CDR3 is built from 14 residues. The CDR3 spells CAITSQQAGETQYF. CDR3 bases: TGTGCCATCACCTCACAGCAAGCAGGGGAGACCCAGTACTTC.

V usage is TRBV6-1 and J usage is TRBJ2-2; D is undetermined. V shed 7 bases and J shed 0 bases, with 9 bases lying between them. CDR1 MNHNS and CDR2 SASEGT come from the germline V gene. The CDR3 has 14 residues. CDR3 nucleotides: TGTGCCAGCACGGCACCCGCGAACACCGGGGAGCTGTTTTTT. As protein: CASTAPANTGELFF.

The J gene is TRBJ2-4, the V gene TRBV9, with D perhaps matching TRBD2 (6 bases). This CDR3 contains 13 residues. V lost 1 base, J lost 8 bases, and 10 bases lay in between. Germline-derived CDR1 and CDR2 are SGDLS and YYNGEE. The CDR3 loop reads CASSVRTGDIQYF. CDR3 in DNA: TGTGCCAGCAGCGTAAGGACGGGAGACATTCAGTACTTC.

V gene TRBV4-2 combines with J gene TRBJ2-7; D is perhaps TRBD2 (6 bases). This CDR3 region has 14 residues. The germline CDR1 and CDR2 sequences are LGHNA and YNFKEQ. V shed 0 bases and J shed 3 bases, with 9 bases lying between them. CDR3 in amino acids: CASSQELEGYEQYF. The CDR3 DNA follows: TGTGCCAGCAGCCAAGAGTTGGAGGGCTACGAGCAGTACTTC.

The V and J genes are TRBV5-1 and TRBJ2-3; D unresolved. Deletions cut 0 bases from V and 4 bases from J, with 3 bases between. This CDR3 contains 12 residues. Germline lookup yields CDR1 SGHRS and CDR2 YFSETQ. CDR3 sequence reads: CASSLAPDTQYF. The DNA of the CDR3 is TGCGCCAGCAGCTTGGCCCCAGATACGCAGTATTTT.

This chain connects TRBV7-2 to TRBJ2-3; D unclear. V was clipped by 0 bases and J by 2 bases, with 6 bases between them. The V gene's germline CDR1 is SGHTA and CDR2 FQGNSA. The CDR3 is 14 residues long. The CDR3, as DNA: TGTGCCAGCAGCTTAGCCCGATACACAGATACGCAGTATTTT. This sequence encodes CASSLARYTDTQYF. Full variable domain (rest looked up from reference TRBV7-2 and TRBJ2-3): GAGVSQSPSNKVTEKGKDVELRCDPISGHTALYWYRQSLGQGLEFLIYFQGNSAPDKSGLPSDRFSAERTGGSVSTLTIQRTQQEDSAVYLCASSLARYTDTQYFGPGTRLTVL.